This T cell receptor beta chain stems from a study of blood T cell repertoires in COVID-19. Study summary: Sources were T cells, B-cell-depleted T cells, or PBMCs; the material itself was cDNA or gDNA.

The CDR3 runs to 15 residues. Germline V gives CDR1 SGHRS, CDR2 YFSETQ. Trimming stripped 4 bases from V and 9 bases from J, with 17 bases between. In the authors' methods: Estimated nucleated cell counts came from reference gene primer amplification. The table came from immunoSEQ multiplex PCR; TCRdb's copy has only in-frame clones and leaves some out. Clone size and the V and J calls come from that table; the DNA yielded D and trimming. The sample shows roughly 80,000 clones, roughly 91% of them seen only once. V usage is TRBV5-1 and J usage is TRBJ1-6; D ambiguous. This TCR derives from a woman in her 50s in a cohort sampled during active COVID-19. The source material was peripheral blood. The CDR3 DNA reads as TGCGCCAGCAGCCTCGCAGCTTTAGTAGCTTCACCCCTCCACTTT. This encodes CASSLAALVASPLHF.